This T cell receptor beta chain appears in the sequencing data of a study of blood T cell repertoires in COVID-19. Participants were placed into cohorts based on the clinical history they reported. In the source study's methods: Estimates of nucleated cell counts were drawn from the amplification of reference gene primers. Assay used: immunoSEQ multiplex PCR; TCRdb lists only in-frame clones, some missing. V and J calls and clone size follow that table, whereas D and trimming were derived from the DNA. Here the sample spans some 300,000 clones, approximately 90% being singletons. V lost 3 bases, J lost 7 bases, and 15 bases lay in between. The CDR3 totals 14 residues. Per germline, CDR1 SEHNR and CDR2 FQNEAQ (reference sequence).

The material sequenced was PBMCs or T cells enriched from blood (not recorded which). The chain recombines TRBV7-9 with TRBJ1-2, with D maybe TRBD1 (5 bases). The TCR originated in a woman in her twenties or thirties who had been exposed to COVID-19. The CDR3 DNA reads as TGTGCCAGCAGCTTCCGACAGCCGCCCCCTGGCTACACCTTC. This codes for CASSFRQPPPGYTF. Complete variable domain (other parts from reference TRBV7-9 and TRBJ1-2): DTGVSQNPRHKITKRGQNVTFRCDPISEHNRLYWYRQTLGQGPEFLTYFQNEAQLEKSRLLSDRFSAERPKGSFSTLEIQRTEQGDSAMYLCASSFRQPPPGYTFGSGTRLTVV.